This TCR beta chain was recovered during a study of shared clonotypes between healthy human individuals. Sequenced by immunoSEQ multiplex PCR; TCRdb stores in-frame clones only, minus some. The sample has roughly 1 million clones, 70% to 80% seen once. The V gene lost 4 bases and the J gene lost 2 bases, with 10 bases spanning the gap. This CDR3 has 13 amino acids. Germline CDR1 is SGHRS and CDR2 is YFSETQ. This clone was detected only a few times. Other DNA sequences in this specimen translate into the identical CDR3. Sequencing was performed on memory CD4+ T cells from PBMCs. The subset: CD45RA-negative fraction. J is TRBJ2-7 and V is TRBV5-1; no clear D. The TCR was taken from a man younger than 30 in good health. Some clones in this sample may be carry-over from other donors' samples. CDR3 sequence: CASSLGPAYEQYF. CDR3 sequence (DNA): TGCGCCAGCAGCCTAGGGCCTGCCTACGAGCAGTACTTC.